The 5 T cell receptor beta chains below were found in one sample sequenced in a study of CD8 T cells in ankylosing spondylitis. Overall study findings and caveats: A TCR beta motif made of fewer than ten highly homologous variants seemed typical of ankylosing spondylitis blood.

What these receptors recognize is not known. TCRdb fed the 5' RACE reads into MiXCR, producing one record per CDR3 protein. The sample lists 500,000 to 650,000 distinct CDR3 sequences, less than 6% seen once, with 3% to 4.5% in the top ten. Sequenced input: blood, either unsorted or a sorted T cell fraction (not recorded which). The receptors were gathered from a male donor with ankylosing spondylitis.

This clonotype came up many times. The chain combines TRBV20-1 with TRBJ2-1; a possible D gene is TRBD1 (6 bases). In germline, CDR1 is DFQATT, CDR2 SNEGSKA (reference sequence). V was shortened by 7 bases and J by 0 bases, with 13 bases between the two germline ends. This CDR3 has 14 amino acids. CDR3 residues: CSVSPGHSYNEQFF. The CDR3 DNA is TGCAGTGTTAGCCCGGGACACTCCTACAATGAGCAGTTCTTC.

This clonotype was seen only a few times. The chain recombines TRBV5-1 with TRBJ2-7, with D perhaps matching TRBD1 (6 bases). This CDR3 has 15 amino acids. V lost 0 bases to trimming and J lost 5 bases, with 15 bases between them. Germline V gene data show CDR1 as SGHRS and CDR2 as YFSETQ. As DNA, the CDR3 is TGCGCCAGCAGCTTGGCCTGGCAGGGGACGAACGAGCAGTACTTC. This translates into CASSLAWQGTNEQYF.

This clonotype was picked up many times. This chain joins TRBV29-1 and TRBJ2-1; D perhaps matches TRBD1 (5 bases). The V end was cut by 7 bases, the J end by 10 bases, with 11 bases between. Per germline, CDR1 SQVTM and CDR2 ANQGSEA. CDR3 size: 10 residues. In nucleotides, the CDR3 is TGCAGCGCCAGGGCACAAGAGCAGTTCTTC. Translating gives CSARAQEQFF.

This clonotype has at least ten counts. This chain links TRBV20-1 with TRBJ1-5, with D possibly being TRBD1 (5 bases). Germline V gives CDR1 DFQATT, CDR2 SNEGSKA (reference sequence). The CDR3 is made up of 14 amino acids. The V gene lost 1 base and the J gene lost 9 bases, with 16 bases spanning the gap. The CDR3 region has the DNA TGCAGTGCTAGAGTCAGGGCAGCTTTTGGGCCCCAGCATTTT. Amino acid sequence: CSARVRAAFGPQHF.

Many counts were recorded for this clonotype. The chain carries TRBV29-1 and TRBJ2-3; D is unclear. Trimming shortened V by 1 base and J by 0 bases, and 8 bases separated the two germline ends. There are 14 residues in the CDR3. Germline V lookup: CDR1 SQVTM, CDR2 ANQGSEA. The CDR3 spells CSVEGQFSTDTQYF. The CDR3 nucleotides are TGCAGCGTTGAAGGGCAGTTCAGCACAGATACGCAGTATTTT.